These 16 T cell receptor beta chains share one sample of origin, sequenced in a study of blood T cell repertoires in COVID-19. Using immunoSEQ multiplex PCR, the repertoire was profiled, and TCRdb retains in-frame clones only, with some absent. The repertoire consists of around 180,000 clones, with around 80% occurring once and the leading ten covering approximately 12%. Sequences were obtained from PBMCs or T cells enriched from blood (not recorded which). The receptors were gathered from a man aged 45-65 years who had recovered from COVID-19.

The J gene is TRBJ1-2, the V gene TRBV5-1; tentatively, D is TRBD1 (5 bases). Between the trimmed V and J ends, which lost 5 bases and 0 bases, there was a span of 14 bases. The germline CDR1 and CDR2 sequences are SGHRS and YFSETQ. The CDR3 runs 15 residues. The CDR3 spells CASRGAPQANYGYTF. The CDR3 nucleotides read TGCGCCAGCAGAGGGGCCCCTCAAGCTAACTATGGCTACACCTTC.

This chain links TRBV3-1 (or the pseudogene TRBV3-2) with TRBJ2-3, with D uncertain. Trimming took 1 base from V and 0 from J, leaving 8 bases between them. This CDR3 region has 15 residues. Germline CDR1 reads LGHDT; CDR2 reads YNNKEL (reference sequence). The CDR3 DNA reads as TGTGCCAGCAGCCAAGGGCAGATTAGCACAGATACGCAGTATTTT. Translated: CASSQGQISTDTQYF.

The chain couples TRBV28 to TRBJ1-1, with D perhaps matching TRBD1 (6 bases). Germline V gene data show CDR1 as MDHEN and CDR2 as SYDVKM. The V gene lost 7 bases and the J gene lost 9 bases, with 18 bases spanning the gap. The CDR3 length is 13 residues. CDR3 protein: CASKRGGIGKAFF. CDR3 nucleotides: TGTGCCAGCAAGAGGGGGGGAATTGGGAAAGCTTTCTTT.

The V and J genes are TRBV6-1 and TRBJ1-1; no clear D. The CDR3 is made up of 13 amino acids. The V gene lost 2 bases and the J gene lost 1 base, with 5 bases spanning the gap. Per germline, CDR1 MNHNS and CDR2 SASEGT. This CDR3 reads CASSELANTEAFF. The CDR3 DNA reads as TGTGCCAGCAGTGAACTGGCGAACACTGAAGCTTTCTTT.

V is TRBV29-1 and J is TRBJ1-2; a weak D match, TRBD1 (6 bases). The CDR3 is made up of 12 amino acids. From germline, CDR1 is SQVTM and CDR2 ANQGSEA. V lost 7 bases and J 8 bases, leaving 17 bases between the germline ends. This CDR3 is CSAGDTGTGYTF. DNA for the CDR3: TGCAGCGCCGGGGACACGGGAACAGGCTACACCTTC.

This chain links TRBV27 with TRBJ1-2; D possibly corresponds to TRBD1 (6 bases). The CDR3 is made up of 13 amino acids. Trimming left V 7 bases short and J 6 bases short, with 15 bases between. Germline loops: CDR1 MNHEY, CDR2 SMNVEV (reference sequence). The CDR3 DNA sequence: TGTGCCAGCACCCCTACAGGGTCCCATGGCTACACCTTC. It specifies CASTPTGSHGYTF.

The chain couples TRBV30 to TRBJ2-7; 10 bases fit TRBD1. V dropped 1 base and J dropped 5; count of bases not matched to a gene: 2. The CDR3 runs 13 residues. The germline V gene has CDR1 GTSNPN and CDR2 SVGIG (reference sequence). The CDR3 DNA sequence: TGTGCCTGGAGTGGGACAGGGGGGGACGAGCAGTACTTC. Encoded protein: CAWSGTGGDEQYF.

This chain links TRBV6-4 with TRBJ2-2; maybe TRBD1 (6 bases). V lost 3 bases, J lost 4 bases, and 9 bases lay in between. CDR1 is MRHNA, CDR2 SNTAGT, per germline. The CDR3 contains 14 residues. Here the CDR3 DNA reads TGTGCCAGCAGTGAACAGGGTGGCACCGGGGAGCTGTTTTTT. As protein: CASSEQGGTGELFF.

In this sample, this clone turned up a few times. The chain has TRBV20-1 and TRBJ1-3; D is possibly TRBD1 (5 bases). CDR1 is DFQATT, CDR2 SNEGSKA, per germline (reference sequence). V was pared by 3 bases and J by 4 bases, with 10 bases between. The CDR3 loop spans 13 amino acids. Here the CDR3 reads CSASSGLGNTIYF. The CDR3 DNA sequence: TGCAGTGCTAGTTCAGGGTTGGGAAACACCATATATTTT.

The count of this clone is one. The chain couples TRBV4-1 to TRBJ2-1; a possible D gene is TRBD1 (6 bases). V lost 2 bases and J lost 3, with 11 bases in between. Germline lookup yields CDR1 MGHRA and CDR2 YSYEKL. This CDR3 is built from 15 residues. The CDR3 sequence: CASSQQGLNYNEQFF. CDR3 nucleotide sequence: TGCGCCAGCAGCCAACAGGGGTTGAACTACAATGAGCAGTTCTTC.

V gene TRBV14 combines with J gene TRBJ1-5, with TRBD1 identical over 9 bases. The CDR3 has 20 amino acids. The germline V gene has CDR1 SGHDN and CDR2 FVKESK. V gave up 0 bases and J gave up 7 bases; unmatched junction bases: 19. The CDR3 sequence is CASSQDMDRGTGLSPQPQHF. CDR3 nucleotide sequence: TGTGCCAGCAGCCAAGATATGGATCGGGGGACAGGGTTATCCCCCCAGCCCCAGCATTTT.

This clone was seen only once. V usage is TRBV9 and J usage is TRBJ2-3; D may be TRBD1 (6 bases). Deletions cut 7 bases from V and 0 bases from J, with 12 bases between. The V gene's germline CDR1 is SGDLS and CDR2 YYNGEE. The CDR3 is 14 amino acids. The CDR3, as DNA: TGTGCCAGCCAGACAGGCGTTAGCACAGATACGCAGTATTTT. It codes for CASQTGVSTDTQYF.

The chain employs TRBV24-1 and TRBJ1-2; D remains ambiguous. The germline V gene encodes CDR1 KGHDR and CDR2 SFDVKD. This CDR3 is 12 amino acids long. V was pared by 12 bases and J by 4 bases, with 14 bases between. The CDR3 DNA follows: TGTGCCGACGGGTCCTACGCCTATGGCTACACCTTC. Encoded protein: CADGSYAYGYTF.

CDR3 DNA: TGTGCCAGCAGATCCACAGGCAGGAGCTCCTACAATGAGCAGTTCTTC. Its protein is CASRSTGRSSYNEQFF. The rearrangement joins TRBV7-9 to TRBJ2-1; perhaps TRBD1 as D (5 bases). The CDR3 runs 16 residues. The V end was cut by 6 bases, the J end by 0 bases, with 15 bases between. CDR1 is SEHNR, CDR2 FQNEAQ, per germline (reference sequence).

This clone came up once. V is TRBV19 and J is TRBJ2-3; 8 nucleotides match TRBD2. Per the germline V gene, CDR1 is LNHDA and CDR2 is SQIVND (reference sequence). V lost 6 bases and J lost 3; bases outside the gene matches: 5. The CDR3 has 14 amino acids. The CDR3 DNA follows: TGTGCCAGTAGGTCCTCGGGGGGGACAGATACGCAGTATTTT. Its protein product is CASRSSGGTDTQYF.

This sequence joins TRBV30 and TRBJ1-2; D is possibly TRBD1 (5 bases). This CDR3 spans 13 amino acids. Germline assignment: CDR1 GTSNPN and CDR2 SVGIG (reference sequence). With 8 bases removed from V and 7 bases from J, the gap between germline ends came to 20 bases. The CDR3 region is CAGDSVRAPGYTF. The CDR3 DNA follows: TGTGCCGGCGATTCAGTCAGGGCTCCTGGCTACACCTTC.